This T cell receptor (beta chain) was sequenced in a study of OX40 agonist ivuxolimab in advanced cancers. At the level of the study: The dose-escalation cohort was about 80% male, with a mean age of 60 years, ranging roughly 20 to 90. Study-wide points: Patients who responded partially at 0.1-3.0 mg/kg showed clonal expansion ranking among the lowest.

Concerning this clone itself: Its antigen is currently unknown.

The sampling schedule covered blood at baseline, cycle 4 day 1, and cycle 7 day 1. There are 16 residues in the CDR3. V lost 4 bases and J lost 11, with 21 bases in between. The germline gives CDR1 MNHEY, CDR2 SMNVEV (reference sequence). Clones were sequenced by immunoSEQ multiplex PCR, and TCRdb holds only the in-frame ones, with some missing. This repertoire shows roughly 40,000 clones, around 89% found once; its top ten account for 4% to 5%. This clonotype was sampled from an adult with an advanced solid tumor such as melanoma, head and neck, liver or kidney cancer. This specimen was CD4+ or CD8+ T cells sorted from blood, taken in a trial of the OX40 agonist ivuxolimab. V gene TRBV27 combines with J gene TRBJ1-6, with D perhaps matching TRBD1 (6 bases). DNA of the CDR3: TGTGCCAGCAGTTACACCCCAGGGCCAGGGGCGACACCCCTCCACTTT. Translated, it gives CASSYTPGPGATPLHF.